A single T cell receptor beta chain is shown here with its context. Its antigen is as yet unknown. A much larger clone lies a single base off, so this may be a read error. Molecular barcoded adaptors covering alpha/delta and beta/gamma chains were used on 400 ng RNA. TCRdb independently ran MiXCR on the reads; one entry per CDR3 protein. This repertoire shows approximately 40,000 distinct CDR3 sequences, roughly an eighth found once; its top ten account for about 26%. The sample originates from a study of read filtering for tumor transcriptome and immune sequencing. Study results and caveats: The CD138-negative fraction was mixed bone marrow immune cells, not pure T cells.

There are 17 residues in the CDR3. Germline loops: CDR1 LGHNA, CDR2 YNFKEQ. The genes are TRBV4-2 and TRBJ2-1; D possibly corresponds to TRBD1 (6 bases). Specimen: a population of CD138-negative cells sorted from bone marrow. This receptor was taken from a donor aged 40 or older with multiple myeloma. CDR3 in amino acids: CASSQGLGASSYNGQFF. The CDR3 region has the DNA TGTGCCAGCAGCCAAGGCTTGGGGGCGAGCTCCTACAATGGGCAGTTCTTC.